This T cell receptor beta chain comes out of a study of naive and memory T cell subsets. Amplification of ligated cDNA took four PCR rounds with SP2 and nested alpha and beta constant primers. Alpha and beta constant region primers primed reverse transcription for blood and skin samples. TCRdb used MiXCR to reprocess the 5' RACE reads, holding one entry per CDR3 protein. The sample yields roughly 60,000 distinct CDR3 sequences, less than 10% seen once. CDR3 length: 15 amino acids. Germline assignment: CDR1 MNHEY and CDR2 SVGAGI. After removal of 5 bases from V and 4 bases from J, the junction contained 5 bases not matched to a gene. There are many counts of this clonotype. Its specificity is unknown. The library had UMIs added by 3' ligation of an oligonucleotide to TCR cDNA. Adult healthy volunteers gave 2.5 ml peripheral blood for whole-blood RNA. Reverse transcription used DNase-treated unsorted total RNA, aiming for roughly 1 to 1000 ng.

Study results and limitations: Potentially, T cell activation and differentiation skew this RNA-based measurement.

The sequence derives from a female donor in good health. The V call is TRBV6-5, the J call TRBJ1-2, with TRBD1 matching 12 bases. The CDR3 coding sequence is TGTGCCAGCAGTCCCGGGACAGGGGGCGGCTATGGCTACACCTTC. It translates to CASSPGTGGGYGYTF.